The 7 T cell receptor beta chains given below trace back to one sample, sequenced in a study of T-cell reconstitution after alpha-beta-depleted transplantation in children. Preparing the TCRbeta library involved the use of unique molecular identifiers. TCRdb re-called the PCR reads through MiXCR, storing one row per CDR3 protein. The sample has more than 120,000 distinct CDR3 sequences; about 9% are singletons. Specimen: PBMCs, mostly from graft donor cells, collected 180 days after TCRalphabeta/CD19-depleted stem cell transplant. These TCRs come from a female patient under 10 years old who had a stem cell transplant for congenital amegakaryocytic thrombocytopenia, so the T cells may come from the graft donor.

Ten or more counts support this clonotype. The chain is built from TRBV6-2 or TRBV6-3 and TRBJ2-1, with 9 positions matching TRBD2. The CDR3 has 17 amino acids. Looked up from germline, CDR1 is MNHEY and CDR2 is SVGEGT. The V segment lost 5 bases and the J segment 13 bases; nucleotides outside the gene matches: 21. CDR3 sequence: CASSTTRLAELISSQFF. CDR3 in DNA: TGTGCCAGCAGTACCACTCGACTAGCGGAGTTAATTAGTTCACAGTTCTTC.

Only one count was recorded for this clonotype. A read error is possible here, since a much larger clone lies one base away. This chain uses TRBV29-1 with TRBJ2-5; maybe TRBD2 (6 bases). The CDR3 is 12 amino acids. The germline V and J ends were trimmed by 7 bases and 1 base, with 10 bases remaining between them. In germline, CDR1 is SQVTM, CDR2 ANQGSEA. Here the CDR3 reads CSAQAGQETQYF. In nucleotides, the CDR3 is TGCAGCGCTCAAGCGGGCCAAGAGACCCAGTACTTC.

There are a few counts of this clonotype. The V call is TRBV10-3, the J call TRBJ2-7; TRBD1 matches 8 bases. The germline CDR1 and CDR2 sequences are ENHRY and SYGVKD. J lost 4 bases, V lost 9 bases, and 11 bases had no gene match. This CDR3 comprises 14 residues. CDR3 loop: CAIKTGTGPYEQYF. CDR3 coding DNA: TGTGCCATAAAAACCGGGACAGGACCTTACGAGCAGTACTTC.

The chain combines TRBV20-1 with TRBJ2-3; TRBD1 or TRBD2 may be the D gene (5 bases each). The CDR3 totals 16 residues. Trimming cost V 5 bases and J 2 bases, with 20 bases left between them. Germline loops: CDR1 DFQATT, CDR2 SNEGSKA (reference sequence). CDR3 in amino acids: CSAFEDSGLPTDTQYF. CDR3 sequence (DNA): TGCAGTGCTTTTGAGGACTCGGGGCTCCCCACAGATACGCAGTATTTT.

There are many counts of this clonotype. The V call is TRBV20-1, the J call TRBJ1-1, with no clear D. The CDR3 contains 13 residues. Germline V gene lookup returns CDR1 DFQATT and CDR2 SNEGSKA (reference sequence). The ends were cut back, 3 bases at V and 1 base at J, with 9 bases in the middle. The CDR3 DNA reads TGCAGTGCTAGCCCTACAAGGAACACTGAAGCTTTCTTT. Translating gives CSASPTRNTEAFF.

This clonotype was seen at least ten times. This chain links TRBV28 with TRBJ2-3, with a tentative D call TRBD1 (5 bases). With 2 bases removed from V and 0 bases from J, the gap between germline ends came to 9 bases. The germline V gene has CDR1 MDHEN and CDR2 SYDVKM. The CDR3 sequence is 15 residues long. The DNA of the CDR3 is TGTGCCAGCAGTTTACAGGGATTGAGCACAGATACGCAGTATTTT. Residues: CASSLQGLSTDTQYF.

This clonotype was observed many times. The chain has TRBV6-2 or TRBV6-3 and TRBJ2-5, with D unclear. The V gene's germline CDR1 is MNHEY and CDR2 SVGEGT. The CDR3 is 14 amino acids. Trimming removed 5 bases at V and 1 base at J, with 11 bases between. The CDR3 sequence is CASSRTEVQETQYF. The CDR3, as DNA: TGTGCCAGCAGTCGGACCGAAGTCCAAGAGACCCAGTACTTC.